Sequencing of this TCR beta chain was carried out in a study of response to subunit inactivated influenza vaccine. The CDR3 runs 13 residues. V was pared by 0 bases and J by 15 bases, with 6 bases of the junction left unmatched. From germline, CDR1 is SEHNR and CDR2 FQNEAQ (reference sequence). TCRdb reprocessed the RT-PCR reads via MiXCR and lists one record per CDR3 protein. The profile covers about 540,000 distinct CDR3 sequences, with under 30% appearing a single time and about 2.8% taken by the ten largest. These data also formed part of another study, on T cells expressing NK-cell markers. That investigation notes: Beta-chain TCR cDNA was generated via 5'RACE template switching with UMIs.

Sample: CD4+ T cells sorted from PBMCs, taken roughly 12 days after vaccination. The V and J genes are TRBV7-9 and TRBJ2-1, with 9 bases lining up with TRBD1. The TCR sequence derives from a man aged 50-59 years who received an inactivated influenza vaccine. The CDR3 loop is CASSLAGDRVGFF. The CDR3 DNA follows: TGTGCCAGCAGCTTAGCGGGGGACAGGGTTGGGTTCTTC. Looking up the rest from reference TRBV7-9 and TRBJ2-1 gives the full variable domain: DTGVSQNPRHKITKRGQNVTFRCDPISEHNRLYWYRQTLGQGPEFLTYFQNEAQLEKSRLLSDRFSAERPKGSFSTLEIQRTEQGDSAMYLCASSLAGDRVGFFGPGTRLTVL.